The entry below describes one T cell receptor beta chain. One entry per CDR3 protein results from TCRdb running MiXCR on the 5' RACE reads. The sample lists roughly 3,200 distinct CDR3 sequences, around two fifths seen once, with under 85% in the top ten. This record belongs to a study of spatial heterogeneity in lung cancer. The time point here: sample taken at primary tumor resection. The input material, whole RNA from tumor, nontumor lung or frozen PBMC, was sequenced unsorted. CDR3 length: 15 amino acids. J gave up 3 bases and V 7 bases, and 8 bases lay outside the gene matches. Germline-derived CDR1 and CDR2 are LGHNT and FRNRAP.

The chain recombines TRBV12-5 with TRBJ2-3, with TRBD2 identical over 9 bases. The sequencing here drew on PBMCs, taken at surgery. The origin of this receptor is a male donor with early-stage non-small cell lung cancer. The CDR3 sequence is CASASSGELTDTQYF. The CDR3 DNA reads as TGTGCTAGTGCTTCTAGCGGGGAATTAACAGATACGCAGTATTTT.